This TCR beta chain was observed in a study of T cells in Graves' hyperthyroidism and ophthalmopathy (dated by TCRdb to the late 2010s). Regarding the study in general: Peripheral blood samples were taken at the time of initial diagnosis, prior to any treatment. Following sampling, methimazole starting at 30 mg daily was given to hyperthyroidism patients, and high-dose intravenous methylprednisolone was given to ophthalmopathy patients. The roughly 100 discovery patients were randomly divided into training and test sets at a 7:3 ratio. In addition, the study compared T-cell repertoires in thyroid tissue and in blood from six Graves' hyperthyroidism patients. To identify distinguishing TCR V-J signatures, a discovery cohort of around 100 patients was used, comprising 43 with Graves' ophthalmopathy and 57 with stable Graves' hyperthyroidism. The paper describes TCR Vbeta CDR3 sequencing of 140 or so peripheral blood samples, made up of roughly 40 ophthalmopathy patients, approximately 73 hyperthyroidism patients and 17 progressor patients. Prospective prediction of ophthalmopathy was tested in an independent validation cohort consisting of roughly 20 hyperthyroidism patients and some 15 patients who later progressed to ophthalmopathy.

Beyond this particular receptor, the publication reports: Most expanded thyroid clonotypes (frequency above 0.001) were also detected in blood, suggesting blood repertoires may reflect thyroid immune responses. In cross-validation, a model built on a 13 V-J signature told ophthalmopathy apart from stable hyperthyroidism with approximately 90% sensitivity and approximately 81% specificity, and in testing the same model reached 80%/75%. During validation, the model predicted progression to ophthalmopathy a median of about 5.9 months ahead of onset, with more than 60% sensitivity and about 72% specificity. No statistical method was used to set the sample size in advance, and investigators knew the group allocation.

V is pruned by 0 bases and J by 6 bases, leaving 7 bases of the junction without a gene match. CDR1 MNHEY and CDR2 SMNVEV were looked up in the germline V gene (reference sequence). The CDR3 covers 15 residues, taking in both the cysteine and the phenylalanine. CDR3 DNA only is kept here, 45 bases in frame from base 1. This clonotype was seen a handful of times. What antigen it recognizes has not been identified. Qualities for individual bases were not recorded, and no much larger clone is one base off. Stable Graves' hyperthyroidism was defined as no progression to ophthalmopathy during 18 months of follow-up. The hyperthyroidism patients were between 18 and 65 years old and newly diagnosed, with a disease duration of less than 2 months. Exclusion was applied to patients with uncontrolled infections, other autoimmune diseases, pregnancy or lactation. Clinical symptoms, serum thyroxine and TRAb, thyroid ultrasound, and orbital computed tomography formed the basis for the diagnoses. Ficoll-Paque density gradient centrifugation was used to isolate PBMCs from about 9 ml of fresh peripheral blood. Trizol reagent was used to extract total RNA, and RNA quality was then checked on an Agilent 2100 Bioanalyzer.

Amplification of TCR beta CDR3 regions was carried out from RNA transcripts. The first round of RT-PCR for the TCR CDR3 was performed with the HTBI primer set and the Qiagen OneStep RT-PCR kit. Libraries were constructed in a second round of multiplex PCR, after which size selection and purification were carried out. Paired-end sequencing of the libraries was performed with 100 bp reads on an Illumina HiSeq2000. As for the authors' bioinformatics: Raw data were processed with SOAPnuke, discarding reads with adapters, uncalled bases, mean Phred below 15, or no exact constant-primer or identifier match. High-quality paired reads were merged with COPE v1.2.5, and unique nucleotide sequences were defined as clonotypes. MiTCR v1.1 was used to align clonotypes to the IMGT TRBV, TRBD and TRBJ reference segments. The analysis was restricted to V-J combinations with a frequency above 0.0001, which together covered 99% to 99.2% of the repertoires. A TCS score was defined as the ratio between F50 (clonal expansion) and ExV (chaos), using BLOSUM62-based TCRdist between CDR3 peptides within each V-J. Welch's t-statistics and random forest reduced 500 to 550 V-J features to about 12, which were used in a naive Bayes classifier (R e1071). TCRdb cleaned the public reads at Q25 with fastp, built clones with MiXCR and kept in-frame beta chains. Rows with one shared CDR3 protein collapse into an entry with the most common genes and DNA. The V and J calls reflect TCRdb's pipeline rather than the authors' work. A total of about 510,000 distinct CDR3 sequences appear in this sample, around 15% of them only once. Around 14% of the sample is in the top ten clones.

The sequencing input was blood. This chain joins TRBV27 to TRBJ1-2; TRBD1 fits 7 bases in the junction. The source of this sequence is a woman in her forties with Graves' hyperthyroidism. CDR3 reads: CASSLSAGGGNGYTF. The DNA sequence is as follows: TGTGCCAGCAGTTTATCCGCAGGGGGGGGCAATGGCTACACCTTC.